Below are 3 T cell receptor beta chains sequenced from a single sample in a study of blood T cells in healthy people across ages. A second PCR, run for roughly 6 to 11 cycles, used a sample-barcoded 5' primer plus a J-beta primer mix. TCRdb re-analysed the 5' RACE reads in MiXCR, keeping a single row per CDR3 protein. Among about 1.5 million distinct CDR3 sequences, about 43% were seen once, and the ten largest hold under 8%. The material sequenced was blood. These receptor sequences come from a woman between 18 and 29 years old in good health.

The rearrangement uses TRBV3-1 and TRBJ2-7, with 9 bases lining up with TRBD1. J gave up 10 bases and V 4 bases, and 8 bases lay outside the gene matches. This CDR3 is 13 amino acids long. Germline V CDR1 and CDR2: LGHDT, YNNKEL (reference sequence). In DNA form, the CDR3 reads TGTGCCAGCAGCCTGGGACAGGGTGTAGCTCAGTACTTC. It codes for CASSLGQGVAQYF.

As for this clonotype: The junction shows a germline mismatch at one end, possibly a read error. J is TRBJ2-1 and V is TRBV7-2; D not certain. Per germline, CDR1 SGHTA and CDR2 FQGNSA. This CDR3 has 16 amino acids. This chain's CDR3 is CASTHHGRRSGNERFF. The CDR3 nucleotides are TGTGCCAGCACACATCACGGGCGCCGGTCGGGCAATGAGCGGTTCTTC. Full variable domain (outside the CDR3, taken from reference TRBV7-2 and TRBJ2-1): GAGVSQSPSNKVTEKGKDVELRCDPISGHTALYWYRQSLGQGLEFLIYFQGNSAPDKSGLPSDRFSAERTGGSVSTLTIQRTQQEDSAVYLCASTHHGRRSGNERFFGPGTRLTVL.

The chain joins TRBV27 to TRBJ1-6; D not certain. The germline gives CDR1 MNHEY, CDR2 SMNVEV (reference sequence). Trimming left V 1 base short and J 12 bases short, with 10 bases between. The CDR3 length is 13 residues. Here the CDR3 DNA reads TGTGCCAGCAGTTTATTGTCAGGCGGACCCCTCCACTTT. Encoded protein: CASSLLSGGPLHF.